This T cell receptor (beta chain) derives from a study of blood T cell repertoires in COVID-19. Sequencing used immunoSEQ multiplex PCR; TCRdb keeps in-frame clones, though not all of them. The sample lists about 69,000 clones; roughly 89% were seen once. The sequence was obtained from a woman aged 45-65 years with active COVID-19. Sample: peripheral blood.

In nucleotides, the CDR3 is TGTGCCAGCAGAGGACTAGTGGACACAGATACGCAGTATTTT. It yields the protein CASRGLVDTDTQYF. The chain combines TRBV9 with TRBJ2-3; 7 bases match TRBD2. Germline lookup yields CDR1 SGDLS and CDR2 YYNGEE. The CDR3 covers 14 residues. V trimming: 5 bases; J trimming: 2 bases; junction bases outside the gene matches: 5.